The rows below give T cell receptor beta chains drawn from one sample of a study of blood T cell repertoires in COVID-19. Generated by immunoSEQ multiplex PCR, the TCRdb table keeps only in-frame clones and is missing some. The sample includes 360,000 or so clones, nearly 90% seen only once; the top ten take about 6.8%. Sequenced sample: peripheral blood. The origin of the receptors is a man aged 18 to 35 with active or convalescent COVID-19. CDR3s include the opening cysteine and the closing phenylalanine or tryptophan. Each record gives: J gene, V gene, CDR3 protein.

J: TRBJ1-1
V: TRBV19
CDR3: CASSTPWGGSLMNTEAFF

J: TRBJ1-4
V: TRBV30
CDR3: CAWAGEVVEKLFF

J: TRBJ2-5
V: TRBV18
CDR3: CASSPPGQGEETQYF

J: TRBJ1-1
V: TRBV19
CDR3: CASSIEPGGWGTEAFF

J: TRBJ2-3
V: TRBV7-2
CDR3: CASTDLGGRDTQYF

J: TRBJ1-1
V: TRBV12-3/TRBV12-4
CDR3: CASSLGGQAVAFF

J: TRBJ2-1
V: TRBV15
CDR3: CATGGTAYNEQFF

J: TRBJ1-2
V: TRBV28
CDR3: CASSLERGIYGYTF

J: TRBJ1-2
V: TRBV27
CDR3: CASSPGDRPNYGYTF

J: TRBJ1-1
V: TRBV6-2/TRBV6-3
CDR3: CASSYPSPRAFF

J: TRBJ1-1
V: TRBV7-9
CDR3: CASSSTVNTEAFF

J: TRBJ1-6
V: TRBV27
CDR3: CASSLSGQGGSPLHF

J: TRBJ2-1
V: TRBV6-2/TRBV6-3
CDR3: CASSEGHDRLAGFLGEQFF

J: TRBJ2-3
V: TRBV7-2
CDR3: CASSIQDTQYF

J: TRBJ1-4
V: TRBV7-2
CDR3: CASSSTGARATEKLFF

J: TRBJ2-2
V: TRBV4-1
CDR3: CASSGLADTGELFF

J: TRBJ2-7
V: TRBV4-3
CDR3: CASSQDYVPESEQYF

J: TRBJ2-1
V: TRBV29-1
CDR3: CSVEILAIGNEQFF

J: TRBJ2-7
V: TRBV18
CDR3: CASSPGRLTYEQYF

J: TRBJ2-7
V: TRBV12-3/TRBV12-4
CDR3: CASRDRVGEQYF